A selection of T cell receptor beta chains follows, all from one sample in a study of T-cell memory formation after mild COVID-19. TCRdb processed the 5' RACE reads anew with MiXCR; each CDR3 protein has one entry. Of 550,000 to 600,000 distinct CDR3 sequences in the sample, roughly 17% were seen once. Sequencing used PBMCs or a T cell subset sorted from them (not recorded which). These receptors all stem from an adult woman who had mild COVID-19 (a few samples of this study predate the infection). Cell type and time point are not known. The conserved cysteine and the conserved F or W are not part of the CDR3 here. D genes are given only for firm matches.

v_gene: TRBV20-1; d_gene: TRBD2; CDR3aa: SATGTSGTSTDTQY
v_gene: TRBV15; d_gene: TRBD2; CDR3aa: ATSRGDSGELGTQY
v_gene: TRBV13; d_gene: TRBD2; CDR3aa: ASSTRPGLAGREQY
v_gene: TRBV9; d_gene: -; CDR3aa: ASSVGGGGNYNEQF
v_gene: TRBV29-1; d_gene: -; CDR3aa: SAIRVSTDTQY
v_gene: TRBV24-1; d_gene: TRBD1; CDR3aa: ATSDPTHPDRGTQY
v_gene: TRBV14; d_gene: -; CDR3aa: ASSQDRLYEQY
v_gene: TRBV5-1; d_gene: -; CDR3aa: ASSHGTDTYNEQF
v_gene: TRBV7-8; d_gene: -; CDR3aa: ASRFQFVHGFTDTQY
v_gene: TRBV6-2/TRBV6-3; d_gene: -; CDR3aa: ASTVNTGELF
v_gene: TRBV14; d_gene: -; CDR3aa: ASSQMNGVATGYYNEQF
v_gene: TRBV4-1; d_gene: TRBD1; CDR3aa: ASSQGQYSNQPQH
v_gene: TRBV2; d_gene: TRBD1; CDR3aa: ASSELPYRGRAEKLF
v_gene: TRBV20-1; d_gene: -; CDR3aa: SASPGVTGANVLT
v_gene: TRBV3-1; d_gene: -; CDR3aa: ASSGGATDTQY
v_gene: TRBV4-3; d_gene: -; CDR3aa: ASSQDTPGGTEAF
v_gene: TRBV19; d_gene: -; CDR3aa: ASSVGGHPYNEQF
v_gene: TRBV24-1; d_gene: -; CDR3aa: ATRDGRGGAGNTIY
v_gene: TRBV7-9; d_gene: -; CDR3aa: ASSRIGTDQETQY
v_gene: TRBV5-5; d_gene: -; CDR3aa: ASSLPHGNEQF
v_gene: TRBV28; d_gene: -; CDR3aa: ASSPLHEAYEQY
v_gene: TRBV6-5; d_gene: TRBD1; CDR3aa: ASLPVHTGGGTQY
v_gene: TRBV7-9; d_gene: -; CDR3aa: ASSGWRDLNTEAF
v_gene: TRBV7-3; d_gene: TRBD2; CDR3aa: ASSLWASGNNEQF
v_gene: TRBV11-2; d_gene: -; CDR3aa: ASSLVVTGPQGTEAF
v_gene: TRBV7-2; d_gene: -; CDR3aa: ASSSRTLKAEAF
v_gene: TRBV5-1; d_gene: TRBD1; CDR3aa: ASSSGQGAGGVAIQY
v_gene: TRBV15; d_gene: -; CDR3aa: ATSRDWTPPAF
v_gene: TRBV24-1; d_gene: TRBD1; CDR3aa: ATSDRDRSYEQY
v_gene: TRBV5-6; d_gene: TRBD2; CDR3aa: ASSPTPLAGGYEQY
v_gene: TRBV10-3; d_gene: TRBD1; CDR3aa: AISESRDRGLPYEQY
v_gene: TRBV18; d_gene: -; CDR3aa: ASSPRAPGASYNEQF
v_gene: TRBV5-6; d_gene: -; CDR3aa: ASSLYGGWDSPLH
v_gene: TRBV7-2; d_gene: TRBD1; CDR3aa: ASSLGSGRQGGQPQH
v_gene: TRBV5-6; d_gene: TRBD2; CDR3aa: ASSFVSGGAVEETQY
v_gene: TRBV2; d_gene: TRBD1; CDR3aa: ASSKQGTQETQY
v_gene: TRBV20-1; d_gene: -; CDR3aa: SARAPPPEGQY
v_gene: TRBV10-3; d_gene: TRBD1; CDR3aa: AISETGADTGELF
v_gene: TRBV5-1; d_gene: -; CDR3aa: ASSLRGGYDYEQY
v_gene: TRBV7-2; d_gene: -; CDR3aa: ASSLAYTQETQY
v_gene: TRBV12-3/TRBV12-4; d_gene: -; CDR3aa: ASSRVLLMEKLF
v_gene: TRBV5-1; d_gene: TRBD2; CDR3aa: ASSLVASGSRDTQY
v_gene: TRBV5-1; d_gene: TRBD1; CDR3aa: ASSLGRTGGNSPLH
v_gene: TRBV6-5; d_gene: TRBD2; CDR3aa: ASSFLAEYNEQF
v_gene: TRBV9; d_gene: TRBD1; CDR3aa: ASSVAPGGRDGYT
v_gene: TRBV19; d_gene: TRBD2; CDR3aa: ASSIRSLRGADTQY
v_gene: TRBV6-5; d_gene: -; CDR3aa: ASSHDSYNEQF
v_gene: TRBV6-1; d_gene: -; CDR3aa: ASSERRQVAVTEAF
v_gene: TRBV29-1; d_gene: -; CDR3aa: SVRYTGELF
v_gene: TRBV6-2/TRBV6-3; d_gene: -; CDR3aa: ASSYGGGHEQY
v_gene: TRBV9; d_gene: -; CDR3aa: ASSVMGNNNEQF
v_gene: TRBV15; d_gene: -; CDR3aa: ATSRDWEATAF
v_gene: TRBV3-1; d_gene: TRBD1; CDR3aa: ASSQDPPGGSSYEQY
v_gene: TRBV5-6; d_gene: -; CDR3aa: ASSLWSIGQF
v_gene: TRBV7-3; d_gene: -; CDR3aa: ASSLNSQETQY